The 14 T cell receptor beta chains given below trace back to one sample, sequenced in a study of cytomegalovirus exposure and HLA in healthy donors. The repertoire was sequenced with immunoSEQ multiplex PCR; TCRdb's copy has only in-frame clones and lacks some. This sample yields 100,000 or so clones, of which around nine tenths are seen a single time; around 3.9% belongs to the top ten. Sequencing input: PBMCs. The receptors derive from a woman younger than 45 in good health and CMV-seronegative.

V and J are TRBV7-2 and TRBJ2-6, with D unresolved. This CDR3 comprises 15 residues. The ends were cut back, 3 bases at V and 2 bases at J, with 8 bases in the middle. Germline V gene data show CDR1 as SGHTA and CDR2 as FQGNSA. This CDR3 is CASSFRYPGANVLTF. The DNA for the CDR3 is TGTGCCAGCAGCTTCCGGTACCCTGGGGCCAACGTCCTGACTTTC.

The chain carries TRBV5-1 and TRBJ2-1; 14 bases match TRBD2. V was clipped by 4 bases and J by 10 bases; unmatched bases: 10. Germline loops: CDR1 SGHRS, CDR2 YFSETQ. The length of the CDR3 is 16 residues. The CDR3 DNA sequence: TGCGCCAGCAGCCGCCGACTAGCGGGAGGGCCAAACGAGCAGTTCTTC. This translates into CASSRRLAGGPNEQFF.

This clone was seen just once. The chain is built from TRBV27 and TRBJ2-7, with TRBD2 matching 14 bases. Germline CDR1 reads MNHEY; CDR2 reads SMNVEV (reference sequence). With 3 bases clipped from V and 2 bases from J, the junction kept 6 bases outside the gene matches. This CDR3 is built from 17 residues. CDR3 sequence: CASSFSGTSGRTYEQYF. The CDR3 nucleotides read TGTGCCAGCAGTTTTTCCGGGACTAGCGGGAGAACCTACGAGCAGTACTTC.

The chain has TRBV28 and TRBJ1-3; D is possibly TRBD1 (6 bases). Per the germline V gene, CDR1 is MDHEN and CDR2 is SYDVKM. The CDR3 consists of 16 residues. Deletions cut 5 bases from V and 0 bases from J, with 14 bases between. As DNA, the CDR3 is TGTGCCAGCAGTAGAGACAGGTGGGACTCTGGAAACACCATATATTTT. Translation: CASSRDRWDSGNTIYF.

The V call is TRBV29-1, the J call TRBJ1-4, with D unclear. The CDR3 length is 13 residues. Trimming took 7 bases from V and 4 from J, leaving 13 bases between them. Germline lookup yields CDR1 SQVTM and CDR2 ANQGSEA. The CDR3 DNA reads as TGCAGCGCTTTGAACAGTCGTAATGAAAAACTGTTTTTT. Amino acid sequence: CSALNSRNEKLFF.

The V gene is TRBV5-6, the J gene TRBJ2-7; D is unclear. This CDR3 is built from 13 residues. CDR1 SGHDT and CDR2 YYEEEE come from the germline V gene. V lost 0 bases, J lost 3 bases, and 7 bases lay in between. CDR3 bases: TGTGCCAGCAGCTTGGAACTTATCTACGAGCAGTACTTC. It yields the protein CASSLELIYEQYF.

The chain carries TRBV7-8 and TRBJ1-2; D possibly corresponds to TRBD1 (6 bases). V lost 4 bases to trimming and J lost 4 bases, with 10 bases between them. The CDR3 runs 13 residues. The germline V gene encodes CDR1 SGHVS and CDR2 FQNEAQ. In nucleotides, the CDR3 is TGTGCCAGCAGCTATACAGGGCTCTATGGCTACACCTTC. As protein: CASSYTGLYGYTF.

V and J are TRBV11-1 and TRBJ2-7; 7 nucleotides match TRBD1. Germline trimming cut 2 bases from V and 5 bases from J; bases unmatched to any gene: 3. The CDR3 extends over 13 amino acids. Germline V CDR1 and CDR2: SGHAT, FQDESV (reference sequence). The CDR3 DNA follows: TGTGCCAGCAGCTTAAAACAGGGGAACGAGCAGTACTTC. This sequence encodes CASSLKQGNEQYF.

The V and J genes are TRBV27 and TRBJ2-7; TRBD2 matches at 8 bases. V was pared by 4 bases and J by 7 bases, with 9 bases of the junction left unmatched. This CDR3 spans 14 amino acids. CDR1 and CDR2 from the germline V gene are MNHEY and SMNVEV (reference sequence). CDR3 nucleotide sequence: TGTGCCAGCAGTTCCCCCGGGGGGGCGAGGGAGCAGTACTTC. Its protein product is CASSSPGGAREQYF.

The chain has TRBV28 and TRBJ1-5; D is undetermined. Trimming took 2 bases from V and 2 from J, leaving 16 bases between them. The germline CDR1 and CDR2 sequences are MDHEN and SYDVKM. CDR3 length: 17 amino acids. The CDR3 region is CASSLPFGSVGNQPQHF. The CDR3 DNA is TGTGCCAGCAGTTTACCATTCGGGTCGGTGGGCAATCAGCCCCAGCATTTT. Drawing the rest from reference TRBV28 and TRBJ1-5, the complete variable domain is DVKVTQSSRYLVKRTGEKVFLECVQDMDHENMFWYRQDPGLGLRLIYFSYDVKMKEKGDIPEGYSVSREKKERFSLILESASTNQTSMYLCASSLPFGSVGNQPQHFGDGTRLSIL.

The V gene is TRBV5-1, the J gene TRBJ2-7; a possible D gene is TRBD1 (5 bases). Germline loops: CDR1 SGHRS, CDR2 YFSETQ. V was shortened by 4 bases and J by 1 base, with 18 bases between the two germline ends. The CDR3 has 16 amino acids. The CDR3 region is CASSQGGASGSYEQYF. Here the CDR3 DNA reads TGCGCCAGCAGCCAGGGTGGTGCCTCTGGTTCCTACGAGCAGTACTTC.

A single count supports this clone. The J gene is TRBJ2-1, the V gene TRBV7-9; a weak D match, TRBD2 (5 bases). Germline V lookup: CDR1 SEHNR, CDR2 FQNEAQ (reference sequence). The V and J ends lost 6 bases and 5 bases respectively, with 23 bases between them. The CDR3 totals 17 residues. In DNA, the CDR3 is TGTGCCAGCAGTCACAAGTTGGGTGGGCGGGTTAACAATGAGCAGTTCTTC. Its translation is CASSHKLGGRVNNEQFF.

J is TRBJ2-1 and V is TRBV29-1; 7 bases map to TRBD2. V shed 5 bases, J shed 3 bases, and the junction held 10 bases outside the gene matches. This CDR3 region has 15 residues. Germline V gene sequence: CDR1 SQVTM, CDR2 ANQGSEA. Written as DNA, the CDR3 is TGCAGCGTTCGAGAGGGAGGGAGTAGCTACAATGAGCAGTTCTTC. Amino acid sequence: CSVREGGSSYNEQFF.

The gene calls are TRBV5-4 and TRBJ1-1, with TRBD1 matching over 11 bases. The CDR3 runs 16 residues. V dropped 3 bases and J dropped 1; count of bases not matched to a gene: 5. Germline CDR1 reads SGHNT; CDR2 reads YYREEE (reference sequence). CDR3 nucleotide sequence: TGTGCCAGCAGCTCACGGACAGGGGGCGGGAACACTGAAGCTTTCTTT. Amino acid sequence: CASSSRTGGGNTEAFF.